This TCR beta chain was sequenced for a study of T cell changes during pregnancy in multiple sclerosis. The protocol was immunoSEQ multiplex PCR, while the TCRdb copy is restricted to in-frame clones and leaves out a portion. Of roughly 75,000 clones in the sample, 85% to 95% were seen once. V was pared by 3 bases and J by 4 bases, with 8 bases of the junction left unmatched. The germline gives CDR1 SEHNR, CDR2 FQNEAQ (reference sequence). This CDR3 is built from 16 residues. The sequencing used peripheral blood, collected after pregnancy. The chain has TRBV7-9 and TRBJ2-1, with 8 bases identical to TRBD2. This sequence was found in a female donor in good health, enrolled as a control in a pregnancy study. DNA of the CDR3: TGTGCCAGCAGCTTGGGGCTAGCGGGCGTATACAATGAGCAGTTCTTC. Translation: CASSLGLAGVYNEQFF.